The 4 T cell receptor beta chains below all came from one sample that was sequenced in a study of cytomegalovirus exposure and HLA in healthy donors. Use of 60 Vbeta and 13 Jbeta primers characterized the PCR. This table comes from immunoSEQ multiplex PCR, and its TCRdb copy is limited to in-frame clones, with some not included. The sample includes around 150,000 clones, approximately 80% of them seen just once. Material for sequencing was PBMCs. These TCRs come from a male donor in good health and CMV-seronegative.

This chain connects TRBV7-9 to TRBJ1-1, with D perhaps matching TRBD1 (6 bases). Trimming stripped 0 bases from V and 0 bases from J, with 8 bases between. Germline values: CDR1 SEHNR, CDR2 FQNEAQ (reference sequence). The CDR3 spans 15 residues. For the CDR3, the DNA is TGTGCCAGCAGCTTAGCGGGGGCTGTGAACACTGAAGCTTTCTTT. Its protein is CASSLAGAVNTEAFF. Combining the CDR3 with reference TRBV7-9 and TRBJ1-1 gives the whole variable domain DTGVSQNPRHKITKRGQNVTFRCDPISEHNRLYWYRQTLGQGPEFLTYFQNEAQLEKSRLLSDRFSAERPKGSFSTLEIQRTEQGDSAMYLCASSLAGAVNTEAFFGQGTRLTVV.

The gene calls are TRBV4-2 and TRBJ1-1, with D maybe TRBD1 (5 bases). The V end was cut by 4 bases, the J end by 1 base, with 10 bases between. Germline values: CDR1 LGHNA, CDR2 YNFKEQ. The CDR3 is 14 amino acids. This chain's CDR3 is CASSRVGQNTEAFF. The CDR3 DNA follows: TGTGCCAGCAGCCGGGTAGGACAGAACACTGAAGCTTTCTTT.

The chain uses TRBV28 and TRBJ1-2, with a tentative D call TRBD1 (5 bases). The CDR3 is 13 residues long. Germline loops: CDR1 MDHEN, CDR2 SYDVKM. V lost 5 bases and J 4 bases, leaving 11 bases between the germline ends. The CDR3 loop reads CASSTGTPYGYTF. The CDR3 bases are TGTGCCAGCAGTACCGGGACTCCCTATGGCTACACCTTC.

Only a few counts were recorded for this clone. V and J are TRBV6-6 and TRBJ2-7; 7 nucleotides align to TRBD1. The CDR3 is 16 residues long. Germline V gene data show CDR1 as MNHNY and CDR2 as SVGAGI (reference sequence). V gave up 0 bases and J gave up 4 bases; unmatched junction bases: 9. The CDR3 DNA is TGTGCCAGCAGTTACTCGGTTGTGACAGGGTGGTACGAGCAGTACTTC. This encodes CASSYSVVTGWYEQYF.